This T cell receptor (beta chain) was obtained from a study of sequential checkpoint blockade in melanoma. This table comes from immunoSEQ multiplex PCR, and its TCRdb copy is limited to in-frame clones, with some not included. The table lists around 18,000 clones, approximately 70% of them singletons. Trimming cost V 6 bases and J 4 bases; bases outside gene matches: 12. The CDR3 has 15 residues. Germline V gene lookup returns CDR1 MNHEY and CDR2 SVGAGI. Treatment specified: randomized to nivolumab then ipilimumab (arm A) or the reverse (arm B). Live CD3+CD8+ CD19− CD56− cells were sorted from PBMCs. In its sample, this clone was seen once.

The chain has TRBV6-5 and TRBJ2-7, with 7 bases fitting TRBD2. The receptor's source is a human donor with melanoma. The source material was CD8+ T cells sorted from blood (inferred from file names), sampled from a patient given nivolumab and ipilimumab in sequence. This CDR3 reads CASSTARLATYEQYF. The CDR3 region has the DNA TGTGCCAGCAGCACCGCAAGACTAGCCACTTACGAGCAGTACTTC.